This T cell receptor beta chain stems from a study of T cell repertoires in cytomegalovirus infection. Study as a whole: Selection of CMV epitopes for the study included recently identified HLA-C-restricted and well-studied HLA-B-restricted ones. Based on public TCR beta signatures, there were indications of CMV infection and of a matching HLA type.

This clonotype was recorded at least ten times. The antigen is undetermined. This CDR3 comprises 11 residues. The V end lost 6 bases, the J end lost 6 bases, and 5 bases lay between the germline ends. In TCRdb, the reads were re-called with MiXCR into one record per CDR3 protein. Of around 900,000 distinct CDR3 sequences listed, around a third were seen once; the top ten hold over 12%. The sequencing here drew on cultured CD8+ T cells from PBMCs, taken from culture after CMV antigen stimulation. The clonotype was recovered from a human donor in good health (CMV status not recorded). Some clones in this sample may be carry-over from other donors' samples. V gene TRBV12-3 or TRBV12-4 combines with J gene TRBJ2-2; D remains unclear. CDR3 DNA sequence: TGTGCCAGCAGCTTTTCCGGGGAGCTGTTTTTT. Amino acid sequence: CASSFSGELFF.